The rows below give T cell receptor beta chains drawn from one sample of a study of T cells after yellow fever vaccination. One entry per CDR3 protein results from TCRdb running MiXCR on the 5' RACE reads. The sample has approximately 600,000 distinct CDR3 sequences; more than 9% are singletons. The sample was PBMCs, taken on the day of the yellow fever booster vaccination. The receptors were sampled from a man aged 30-40 years who received the YFV17D yellow fever vaccine. CDR3s leave out the opening cysteine and the closing phenylalanine or tryptophan. Fields, in order: V gene, J gene, CDR3 protein.

TRBV4-1	TRBJ2-5	ASSLISGRARETQY
TRBV9	TRBJ2-7	ASSVEQGSGYYEQY
TRBV12-3/TRBV12-4	TRBJ2-3	ASSPAIRLAGEGTDTQY
TRBV7-6	TRBJ1-2	ATQGVGDYGYT
TRBV20-1	TRBJ2-5	SAGAGPQGETQY
TRBV27	TRBJ1-2	ASSYTGGGAYGYT
TRBV6-6	TRBJ1-5	ASAGTGNQPQH
TRBV11-2	TRBJ1-2	ASSQIEGLYGYT
TRBV12-5	TRBJ1-1	ASGLADRGLTEAF
TRBV3-1	TRBJ1-2	ASSQVSAGNYGYT
TRBV7-3	TRBJ2-1	ASSLTTDPLAGPSYNEQF
TRBV3-1	TRBJ1-2	ASSQLDGYT
TRBV20-1	TRBJ2-1	SASPGNNEQF
TRBV14	TRBJ2-7	ASSGSIKREGEYEQY
TRBV5-1	TRBJ2-1	SSSLALGRNYNEQF
TRBV6-1	TRBJ2-1	ASLWGQAYNEQF
TRBV7-2	TRBJ2-3	ASSRNRDRTHTDTQY
TRBV29-1	TRBJ1-1	SVQPGENTEAF
TRBV18	TRBJ1-6	ASSPGQGVSPLH
TRBV20-1	TRBJ2-6	SARITGVGANVLT
TRBV29-1	TRBJ2-2	SVRGGLSGRFTGELF
TRBV5-1	TRBJ2-7	ASSLANGQGTYEQY
TRBV5-1	TRBJ2-5	ASSAQQGGETQY
TRBV15	TRBJ2-1	ATSSSGGLGNEQF
TRBV29-1	TRBJ1-5	SVEGLGGQPQH
TRBV29-1	TRBJ2-4	SVEGWEGDANIQY
TRBV5-1	TRBJ2-7	ASSSLAGASDEQY
TRBV7-2	TRBJ2-3	ASSLGLAPRRDTQY
TRBV20-1	TRBJ2-3	SARSGGITDTQY
TRBV20-1	TRBJ2-7	SAPRTDGFYEQY
TRBV10-3	TRBJ2-1	ATRTYSSYNEQF
TRBV6-5	TRBJ1-5	ASSSSYDQPQH
TRBV6-2/TRBV6-3	TRBJ2-2	ASRSGGWSGELF
TRBV7-2	TRBJ2-5	ASSLVLRETQY
TRBV7-8	TRBJ1-5	ASSLYRNQPQH
TRBV20-1	TRBJ2-2	SARVGPGELF
TRBV12-3/TRBV12-4	TRBJ1-1	ASSSVLTGNTEAF
TRBV6-1	TRBJ2-7	ASSTRDRGFSEQY
TRBV7-8	TRBJ2-1	ASSGRGDNEQF
TRBV7-3	TRBJ2-2	ASSSTRTGSTGELF
TRBV5-1	TRBJ2-5	ASSLTPGPGGETQY